The sequence of this T cell receptor beta chain was determined in a study of blood T cell repertoires in COVID-19 (dated by TCRdb to the early 2020s). For the wider study: Samples from collaborators originated in the United States, Italy and Spain and spanned both the acute and convalescent phases of COVID-19. A de-identified subject ID, COVID-19 status, age in years and sex were almost always included in the sample metadata. The material from the prospective study consisted of cDNA or gDNA derived from T cells, B-cell-depleted T cells, or PBMCs. Deeply sampled blood TCRbeta repertoires from subjects exposed to, actively infected with, or recovered from COVID-19 were included in the dataset. The repertoires were made available in a free public database intended to serve as a resource for research on the immune response to SARS-CoV-2. Where available, HLA class I and class II types were taken from metadata supplied by the sample provider and were not determined by assay-based typing. Samples came from the ongoing ImmuneRACE study (first 160 participants) plus 1,254 subjects from 6 global collaborators.

About this clone: The antigen it binds to is not known. No per-base quality is available; no much larger clone lies one base away.

Whole blood was collected in K2EDTA tubes by collaborating institutions according to the institutions' own protocols. For TCRbeta analysis, collaborators shipped samples as frozen whole blood, isolated PBMCs, or DNA extracted from either of those sample types. TCRbeta CDR3 regions were amplified from genomic DNA using the immunoSEQ Assay, a bias-controlled multiplex PCR. The authors' analysis ran thus. Nucleated cell counts per sample were estimated from amplification of reference gene primers within the assay. To quantify the absolute abundance of each unique TCRbeta CDR3 rearrangement, sequence reads were collapsed and filtered. Productive Simpson clonality was computed per sample as the square root of Simpson's diversity index over productive rearrangements. What TCRdb holds here is the immuneACCESS table cut down to in-frame rearrangements. Part of the clones is not present; checked against another copy, under half of the missing clones reflect an unresolved V gene, and the others are unexplained. That table furnishes V, J and clone size, whereas the DNA furnished D and trimming. A total of under 20,000 clones appear in this sample, 70% to 90% of them only once. In total, the top ten clones hold 31% of the sample.

The germline V and J ends show losses of 6 bases and 10 bases respectively, and no gene match explains 12 bases of the junction. The germline V gene encodes CDR1 MNHEY and CDR2 SVGAGI. The CDR3, from cysteine to phenylalanine, totals 14 residues. Only the CDR3 part of the read is kept: 42 bases, read in frame from the first base. Broader findings and caveats from the paper: The amount of clinical and demographic metadata varied by source and participant and was provided uncurated.

This TCR was sampled from a human donor with active COVID-19. The donor label of this sample is uncertain. Input material: peripheral blood. The sequence joins TRBV6-5 to TRBJ1-1; the central 9 bases match TRBD1. The DNA is TGTGCCAGCAGCCCGGGACAGGGCGCCGGCGGAGCTTTCTTT. It is translated as CASSPGQGAGGAFF.